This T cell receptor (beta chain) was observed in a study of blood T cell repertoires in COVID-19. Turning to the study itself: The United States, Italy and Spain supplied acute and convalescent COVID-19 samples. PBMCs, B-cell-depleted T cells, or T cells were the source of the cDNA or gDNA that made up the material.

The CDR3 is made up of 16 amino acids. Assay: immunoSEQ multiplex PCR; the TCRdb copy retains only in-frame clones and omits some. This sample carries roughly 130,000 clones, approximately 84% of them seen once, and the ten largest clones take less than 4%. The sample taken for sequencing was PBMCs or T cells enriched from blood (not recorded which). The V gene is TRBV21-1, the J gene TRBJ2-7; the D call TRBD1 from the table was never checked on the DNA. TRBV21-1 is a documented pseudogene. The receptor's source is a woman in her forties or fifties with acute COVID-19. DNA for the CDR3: TGTGCCAGCAGCAATATCTTCAGGGGGAATCTCCACGAGCAGTACTTC. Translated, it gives CASSNIFRGNLHEQYF.